Shown below are 18 T cell receptor beta chains from a single sample sequenced in a study of Tregs in tolerant kidney transplant recipients. TCRdb keeps only in-frame clones here, not all; method: immunoSEQ multiplex PCR. The sample carries some 55,000 clones, around 85% recorded once. The material sequenced was Tregs from blood, taken before the transplant. The source of these receptors is a human donor who received a combined kidney and bone marrow transplant.

The V and J genes are TRBV11-2 and TRBJ1-5; possible D gene TRBD1, 5 bases. The germline CDR1 and CDR2 sequences are SGHAT and FQNNGV. With 3 bases removed from V and 5 bases from J, the gap between germline ends came to 14 bases. The CDR3 is made up of 15 amino acids. The CDR3 loop reads CASSFRAGRDQPQHF. DNA of the CDR3: TGTGCCAGCAGCTTTCGTGCAGGGAGGGATCAGCCCCAGCATTTT.

V usage is TRBV5-1 and J usage is TRBJ2-1; 8 bases line up with TRBD2. CDR3 size: 16 residues. Germline V gene sequence: CDR1 SGHRS, CDR2 YFSETQ. J gave up 0 bases and V 2 bases, and 4 bases lay outside the gene matches. The CDR3 DNA sequence: TGCGCCAGCAGCTTTTCCGGGACTAGCTCCTACAATGAGCAGTTCTTC. This codes for CASSFSGTSSYNEQFF.

The chain combines TRBV9 with TRBJ1-1; 7 nucleotides agree with TRBD1. Germline V gene data show CDR1 as SGDLS and CDR2 as YYNGEE. The CDR3 runs to 14 residues. J gave up 0 bases and V 3 bases, and 2 bases lay outside the gene matches. The CDR3 sequence is CASSAGQLNTEAFF. In DNA, the CDR3 is TGTGCCAGCAGCGCGGGACAGTTGAACACTGAAGCTTTCTTT.

The chain employs TRBV5-6 and TRBJ2-5; D ambiguous. Trimming pared 3 bases from V and 1 base from J, leaving 1 base between. Germline assignment: CDR1 SGHDT and CDR2 YYEEEE. This CDR3 region has 11 residues. CDR3: CASSSQETQYF. As DNA, the CDR3 is TGTGCCAGCAGCTCCCAAGAGACCCAGTACTTC.

The chain links TRBV10-1 to TRBJ1-1; D gene ambiguous. Trimming took off 0 bases at V and 7 bases at J, with 12 bases between the two ends. The length of the CDR3 is 14 residues. Germline lookup yields CDR1 WNHNN and CDR2 SYGVQD (reference sequence). CDR3 in DNA: TGCGCCAGCAGTGAGTCGCTTTGGGGATTTGAAGCTTTCTTT. Translated, it gives CASSESLWGFEAFF.

This clone was observed a few times. The chain uses TRBV11-2 and TRBJ2-1, with a tentative D call TRBD2 (6 bases). The ends were cut back, 7 bases at V and 3 bases at J, with 22 bases in the middle. The CDR3 extends over 17 amino acids. CDR1 is SGHAT and CDR2 is FQNNGV in the germline V gene. The CDR3 spells CASNQGRAGRGYNEQFF. Here the CDR3 DNA reads TGTGCCAGCAACCAAGGCAGGGCGGGACGTGGCTACAATGAGCAGTTCTTC.

The CDR3 DNA follows: TGTGCCAGCTCACCACCAATACAGAGGTTCGGACAGGTGAACACTGAAGCTTTCTTT. Amino acids: CASSPPIQRFGQVNTEAFF. The chain recombines TRBV18 with TRBJ1-1; TRBD1 aligns across 7 bases. The germline V gene has CDR1 KGHSH and CDR2 LQKENI. V shed 0 bases and J 0 bases; nucleotides not matched to a gene: 13. There are 19 residues in the CDR3.

The rearrangement joins TRBV9 to TRBJ2-1, with 11 bases identical to TRBD2. Germline V gene sequence: CDR1 SGDLS, CDR2 YYNGEE. V gave up 6 bases and J gave up 7 bases; unmatched junction bases: 12. The CDR3 runs to 16 residues. The CDR3 spells CASTDLSGRAGNEQFF. CDR3 sequence (DNA): TGTGCCAGCACCGACCTTAGCGGGAGGGCCGGGAATGAGCAGTTCTTC.

V is TRBV28 and J is TRBJ1-2, with unresolved D. This CDR3 has 11 amino acids. Trimming left V 6 bases short and J 7 bases short, with 9 bases between. Germline lookup yields CDR1 MDHEN and CDR2 SYDVKM. In nucleotides, the CDR3 is TGTGCCAGCAGCGGGTTTGGTGGCTACACCTTC. This codes for CASSGFGGYTF.

The rearrangement links TRBV30 to TRBJ2-3; a possible D gene is TRBD2 (7 bases). The CDR3 is made up of 17 amino acids. Between the trimmed V and J ends, which lost 0 bases and 0 bases, there was a span of 16 bases. Germline V gene data show CDR1 as GTSNPN and CDR2 as SVGIG (reference sequence). The CDR3 DNA reads TGTGCCTGGAGTGTTCGGGGGGCCCTTAATAGCACAGATACGCAGTATTTT. Translation gives CAWSVRGALNSTDTQYF. Based on the CDR3 plus reference TRBV30 and TRBJ2-3, the full variable domain is SQTIHQWPATLVQPVGSPLSLECTVEGTSNPNLYWYRQAAGRGLQLLFYSVGIGQISSEVPQNLSASRPQDRQFILSSKKLLLSDSGFYLCAWSVRGALNSTDTQYFGPGTRLTVL.

This clone appeared a few times. The chain is built from TRBV19 and TRBJ1-4; D is possibly TRBD1 (6 bases). V lost 7 bases and J 5 bases, leaving 11 bases between the germline ends. There are 13 residues in the CDR3. Germline CDR1 is LNHDA and CDR2 is SQIVND (reference sequence). In nucleotides, the CDR3 is TGTGCCAGTACTAGGGACACCAATGAAAAACTGTTTTTT. Translated, it gives CASTRDTNEKLFF.

This sequence joins TRBV7-9 and TRBJ1-2, with 7 bases identical to TRBD1. Trimming removed 7 bases from V and 5 bases from J; junction bases left unmatched: 7. The CDR3 extends over 13 amino acids. Per the germline V gene, CDR1 is SEHNR and CDR2 is FQNEAQ (reference sequence). CDR3 amino acids: CASNPSGGYGYTF. In DNA form, the CDR3 reads TGTGCCAGCAACCCCTCAGGGGGGTATGGCTACACCTTC.

The J gene is TRBJ2-1, the V gene TRBV9, with 10 bases that match TRBD2. The CDR3 consists of 18 residues. The junction had 11 bases not matched to a gene; V was cut back by 3 bases and J by 2 bases. Per germline, CDR1 SGDLS and CDR2 YYNGEE. CDR3 in DNA: TGTGCCAGCAGCGCACCCAAGGGACTAGCGAGCCCCTACAATGAGCAGTTCTTC. Translation gives CASSAPKGLASPYNEQFF.

The rearrangement joins TRBV5-8 to TRBJ1-5; 8 bases map to TRBD1. V lost 3 bases to trimming and J lost 5 bases; unmatched junction nucleotides: 7. Germline lookup yields CDR1 SGHTS and CDR2 YDEGEE. This CDR3 region has 15 residues. The CDR3 reads CASSWIDRGYQPQHF. The CDR3 nucleotides are TGTGCCAGCAGCTGGATTGACAGGGGATATCAGCCCCAGCATTTT.

V usage is TRBV5-1 and J usage is TRBJ2-3, with D hard to call. The ends were cut back, 0 bases at V and 11 bases at J, with 7 bases in the middle. This CDR3 comprises 11 residues. Germline values: CDR1 SGHRS, CDR2 YFSETQ. This chain's CDR3 is CASSLDTWQYF. The DNA of the CDR3 is TGCGCCAGCAGCTTGGATACTTGGCAGTATTTT.

The chain employs TRBV5-4 and TRBJ1-5, with D hard to call. Trimming stripped 3 bases from V and 6 bases from J, with 10 bases between. CDR1 SGHNT and CDR2 YYREEE come from the germline V gene (reference sequence). This CDR3 is 13 amino acids long. CDR3 region: CASSSGLGQPQHF. CDR3 bases: TGTGCCAGCAGCTCCGGGTTGGGTCAGCCCCAGCATTTT.

This clone was recorded only once. Other DNA sequences in this specimen translate into the identical CDR3. The chain links TRBV10-3 to TRBJ1-1; D is uncertain. The ends were cut back, 3 bases at V and 5 bases at J, with 7 bases in the middle. The CDR3 has 12 amino acids. The germline V gene has CDR1 ENHRY and CDR2 SYGVKD. The CDR3: CAISDRDTEAFF. The DNA for the CDR3 is TGTGCCATCAGTGATAGGGATACTGAAGCTTTCTTT.

V gene TRBV11-3 combines with J gene TRBJ2-7, with 7 positions matching TRBD2. Germline V CDR1 and CDR2: SGHNT, YENEEA. Trimming removed 5 bases from V and 6 bases from J; junction bases left unmatched: 16. The CDR3 loop spans 16 amino acids. CDR3 DNA sequence: TGTGCCAGCAGCCGACGGGGGGAGGGCCCCTTTCGCGAGCAGTACTTC. Protein product: CASSRRGEGPFREQYF.